The present T cell receptor (beta chain) was sequenced within a study of blood T cell repertoires in COVID-19. Study details: Sites across the United States, Italy and Spain contributed samples from acute and convalescent COVID-19. PBMCs, B-cell-depleted T cells, or T cells provided the cDNA or gDNA that made up the material.

The CDR3 is 13 amino acids. Trimming took off 1 base at V and 4 bases at J, with 7 bases between the two ends. Germline lookup yields CDR1 SEHNR and CDR2 FQNEAQ (reference sequence). The age range of participants was 18 to 89 years, with residence in about 25 US areas. Cohort 3 recovered donors had two negative PCRs, clearance, or symptom resolution. Sequenced by immunoSEQ multiplex PCR; TCRdb stores in-frame clones only, minus some. The sample has around 300,000 clones; under 90% are singletons. The sequence derives from a woman aged 40-49 years who had recovered from COVID-19. The gene calls are TRBV7-9 and TRBJ1-2; D call uncertain. Sequencing was done on a sample of PBMCs or T cells enriched from blood (not recorded which). The CDR3 nucleotides are TGTGCCAGCAGCTTAGGTTCATTCTATGGCTACACCTTC. This codes for CASSLGSFYGYTF.